This T cell receptor beta chain was identified in a study of blood T cell repertoires in COVID-19. In the study overall: Spain, Italy and the United States supplied samples that represented acute and convalescent COVID-19. T cells, B-cell-depleted T cells, or PBMCs provided the cDNA or gDNA that served as material.

Clones were read by immunoSEQ multiplex PCR, and TCRdb kept only the in-frame ones, dropping some. The sample has approximately 290,000 clones; approximately 93% are singletons. This clone was observed once. One Seattle source followed patients from active infection through their disease course. The CDR3 contains 12 residues. V was clipped by 0 bases and J by 9 bases, with 11 bases between them. CDR1 and CDR2 (germline): SQVTM, ANQGSEA. The sequencing sample was made of peripheral blood. The TCR comes from a woman aged 30 to 39 with COVID-19, enrolled during active disease. The V call is TRBV29-1, the J call TRBJ1-1; D possibly corresponds to TRBD1 (5 bases). The CDR3 DNA sequence: TGCAGCGTTGAAGAACCTCGGGGGAAAGCTTTCTTT. Protein: CSVEEPRGKAFF. The full variable domain, rest sourced from reference TRBV29-1 and TRBJ1-1, is SAVISQKPSRDICQRGTSLTIQCQVDSQVTMMFWYRQQPGQSLTLIATANQGSEATYESGFVIDKFPISRPNLTFSTLTVSNMSPEDSSIYLCSVEEPRGKAFFGQGTRLTVV.